Following are 18 T cell receptor beta chains from one sample sequenced in a study of cytomegalovirus exposure and HLA in healthy donors. Measured with immunoSEQ multiplex PCR; TCRdb has only the in-frame clones, and not every one. The repertoire includes more than 70,000 clones, 94% of them detected once, and about 0.93% sits in the top ten. Sequencing used PBMCs. All receptors derive from a woman between 18 and 30 years old in good health and CMV-seronegative.

CDR3 amino acids: CASSESGGDTQYF. The CDR3 DNA sequence: TGTGCCAGCAGTGAAAGTGGCGGAGATACGCAGTATTTT. The chain is built from TRBV2 and TRBJ2-3; no firm D call. This CDR3 region has 13 residues. V lost 2 bases to trimming and J lost 5 bases, with 8 bases between them. Germline V gene sequence: CDR1 SNHLY, CDR2 FYNNEI.

The chain employs TRBV23-1 and TRBJ2-5; 9 bases align to TRBD1. TRBV23-1 is noted as an ORF with a role that remains uncertain. V lost 2 bases and J lost 2; bases outside the gene matches: 9. The CDR3 has 17 amino acids. DNA of the CDR3: TGCGCCAGCAGTCAAGGACCACAGGGGGCCTGGCAAGAGACCCAGTACTTC. It translates to CASSQGPQGAWQETQYF.

The rearrangement joins TRBV4-2 to TRBJ2-3, with 14 bases that match TRBD2. V dropped 1 base and J dropped 3; count of bases not matched to a gene: 15. This CDR3 has 21 residues. CDR1 is LGHNA and CDR2 is YNFKEQ in the germline V gene. The CDR3 DNA follows: TGTGCCAGCAGCCAAGTCCTGGGACTAGCGGGGGCCGTAGGCGGTACAGATACGCAGTATTTT. It translates to CASSQVLGLAGAVGGTDTQYF.

The CDR3 coding sequence is TGTGCCAGCAGTCAGGGTGCAGATACGCAGTATTTT. It translates to CASSQGADTQYF. V and J are TRBV28 and TRBJ2-3; TRBD1 is a possible D gene (5 bases). Trimming removed 5 bases from V and 4 bases from J, with 7 bases in between. The CDR3 extends over 12 amino acids. Per the germline V gene, CDR1 is MDHEN and CDR2 is SYDVKM.

For this clone: The junction does not match germline at one end; this may be a read error. CDR3 coding DNA: TGTGCCACCGGGGTCGCTGGGGGGGAAGGTTTCTTT. Its protein product is CATGVAGGEGFF. The chain uses TRBV19 and TRBJ1-1, with D perhaps TRBD1 (5 bases). CDR3 length equals 12 residues. CDR1 and CDR2 from the germline V gene are LNHDA and SQIVND (reference sequence). Combining the CDR3 with reference TRBV19 and TRBJ1-1 gives the whole variable domain DGGITQSPKYLFRKEGQNVTLSCEQNLNHDAMYWYRQDPGQGLRLIYYSQIVNDFQKGDIAEGYSVSREKKESFPLTVTSAQKNPTAFYLCATGVAGGEGFFGQGTRLTVV.

V and J are TRBV5-4 and TRBJ2-1; a weak D match, TRBD2 (7 bases). This CDR3 is built from 12 residues. Germline CDR1 is SGHNT and CDR2 is YYREEE (reference sequence). V lost 4 bases and J lost 8, with 10 bases in between. The CDR3 protein is CASSREGDEQFF. The CDR3 DNA is TGTGCCAGCAGCAGGGAGGGGGATGAGCAGTTCTTC.

The rearrangement joins TRBV5-5 to TRBJ1-4; possible D gene TRBD1, 5 bases. Germline V gene sequence: CDR1 SGHKS, CDR2 YYEKEE (reference sequence). The V gene lost 4 bases and the J gene lost 2 bases, with 12 bases spanning the gap. This CDR3 has 15 amino acids. In nucleotides, the CDR3 is TGTGCCAGCAGCAGGATAGGGGCCACTAATGAAAAACTGTTTTTT. Its protein product is CASSRIGATNEKLFF.

The V gene is TRBV6-1, the J gene TRBJ1-3, with D uncertain. The V and J ends lost 4 bases and 0 bases respectively, with 10 bases between them. The CDR3 has 15 residues. Per germline, CDR1 MNHNS and CDR2 SASEGT. The CDR3 spells CASSVADTSGNTIYF. The CDR3 region has the DNA TGTGCCAGCAGTGTCGCAGACACCTCTGGAAACACCATATATTTT.

The V gene is TRBV6-1, the J gene TRBJ1-5; TRBD1 aligns across 10 bases. Trimming removed 5 bases from V and 2 bases from J; junction bases left unmatched: 15. The germline V gene encodes CDR1 MNHNS and CDR2 SASEGT. This CDR3 is built from 19 residues. The chain's CDR3 is CASSQGTGQGILGNQPQHF. For the CDR3, the DNA is TGTGCCAGCAGTCAAGGGACGGGACAGGGGATTTTGGGCAATCAGCCCCAGCATTTT.

The J gene is TRBJ1-2, the V gene TRBV7-9; 9 nucleotides agree with TRBD1. Trimming removed 2 bases from V and 8 bases from J; junction bases left unmatched: 9. Looked up from germline, CDR1 is SEHNR and CDR2 is FQNEAQ (reference sequence). The CDR3 extends over 15 amino acids. The CDR3 sequence: CASSLSGQGLRGYTF. Here the CDR3 DNA reads TGTGCCAGCAGCTTATCGGGACAGGGTTTAAGGGGCTACACCTTC.

This chain connects TRBV10-2 to TRBJ2-3; tentatively, D is TRBD2 (6 bases). Trimming took off 4 bases at V and 0 bases at J, with 14 bases between the two ends. The CDR3 is made up of 16 amino acids. Germline V gene lookup returns CDR1 WSHSY and CDR2 SAAADI. CDR3 DNA sequence: TGCGCCAGCAGTGTTTTGCGGGATGGGAGCACAGATACGCAGTATTTT. Its translation: CASSVLRDGSTDTQYF.

The sample holds a few counts of this clone. The rearrangement joins TRBV10-3 to TRBJ2-1, with TRBD2 matching 15 bases. The germline gives CDR1 ENHRY, CDR2 SYGVKD. Germline trimming cut 6 bases from V and 9 bases from J; bases unmatched to any gene: 6. This CDR3 region has 15 residues. The CDR3 coding sequence is TGTGCCATCAGGGGACTAGCGGGGGGCTTGGGTGAGCAGTTCTTC. Protein: CAIRGLAGGLGEQFF.

This CDR3 reads CASSPISGTNEQYF. For the CDR3, the DNA is TGTGCCAGCAGTCCGATTAGCGGGACGAACGAGCAGTACTTC. The chain uses TRBV27 and TRBJ2-7, with 8 bases that match TRBD2. V lost 5 bases and J lost 5; bases outside the gene matches: 8. CDR1 and CDR2 from the germline V gene are MNHEY and SMNVEV (reference sequence). The CDR3 covers 14 residues.

V and J are TRBV6-1 and TRBJ2-1; TRBD1 matches 9 bases. The CDR3 contains 15 residues. With 5 bases clipped from V and 7 bases from J, the junction kept 9 bases outside the gene matches. Germline V gene lookup returns CDR1 MNHNS and CDR2 SASEGT. CDR3 DNA: TGTGCCAGCAGTTCCCCAGGACAGGGGAGGAATGAGCAGTTCTTC. Its translation: CASSSPGQGRNEQFF.

J is TRBJ2-7 and V is TRBV2, with TRBD2 matching 8 bases. Trimming took 6 bases from V and 3 from J; bases not matched to a gene: 16. CDR1 is SNHLY and CDR2 is FYNNEI in the germline V gene. This CDR3 spans 17 amino acids. In DNA form, the CDR3 reads TGTGCCAGCAGAGCCACCCAAAGACCGGGACTAGTCTACGAGCAGTACTTC. Amino acids: CASRATQRPGLVYEQYF.

This clone was counted once. The chain carries TRBV4-1 and TRBJ2-7, with D perhaps TRBD2 (5 bases). The germline CDR1 and CDR2 sequences are MGHRA and YSYEKL. Trimming shortened V by 3 bases and J by 2 bases, and 17 bases separated the two germline ends. The CDR3 runs 16 residues. Here the CDR3 DNA reads TGCGCCAGCAGCCAGACTACTGGGGTGTTCCCCTACGAGCAGTACTTC. Its protein product is CASSQTTGVFPYEQYF.

CDR3 amino acids: CASSSSGRVQPQHF. The DNA for the CDR3 is TGTGCCAGCAGCTCGTCAGGGAGGGTTCAGCCCCAGCATTTT. The chain has TRBV7-2 and TRBJ1-5, with D possibly being TRBD1 (5 bases). The CDR3 length is 14 residues. The ends were cut back, 4 bases at V and 6 bases at J, with 13 bases in the middle. Germline V gene lookup returns CDR1 SGHTA and CDR2 FQGNSA.

V usage is TRBV14 and J usage is TRBJ2-5; 13 bases match TRBD2. V was pared by 4 bases and J by 5 bases, with 4 bases of the junction left unmatched. Per the germline V gene, CDR1 is SGHDN and CDR2 is FVKESK. This CDR3 is built from 15 residues. The CDR3, as DNA: TGTGCCAGCAGCCTTGGACTAGCGGGAGCGGAGACCCAGTACTTC. It yields the protein CASSLGLAGAETQYF.